This entry concerns a single TCR beta chain. Its binding antigen is unknown. Base qualities are not provided; no much larger clone lies one nucleotide away. The data were obtained in a study of Ad26.COV2.S vaccination and SARS-CoV-2 variants (dated by TCRdb to the early 2020s). For the study in its entirety: Donors in the vaccine arm were drawn from COV1001, a phase I-IIa trial of Ad26.COV2.S in healthy adults that was multicentre, randomized, double-blind and placebo-controlled. A total of roughly 30 samples were included in the TCR-sequenced set, comprising roughly 19 Ad26.COV2.S vaccine recipients, 5 placebo recipients and 8 SARS-CoV-2 convalescent individuals. TCRbeta repertoire sequencing was used to assess the specificity and breadth of SARS-CoV-2-reactive T cell receptors after Ad26.COV2.S vaccination. Ad26.COV2.S was administered intramuscularly at 5 x 10^10 or 1 x 10^11 viral particles, either as a single shot or as two shots given 56 days apart. Blinding of investigators to trial group allocation was maintained during experiments and outcome assessment. Trial participants were randomized into five groups of five: low-dose or high-dose Ad26.COV2.S given once or twice, or placebo on both occasions. The investigation overall reported the following: Compared with placebo recipients, Ad26.COV2.S recipients showed higher spike-specific TCR breadth (P = 0.0014). After vaccination, substantial breadth of spike-specific CD8+ and CD4+ T cell responses was reported. The authors noted that the TCR breadth and depth analyses may have underestimated total T cell responses. The study was not powered for comparison of responses between vaccine doses or regimens. Vaccine and placebo recipients had similar non-spike TCR breadth, a finding consistent with the vaccine containing only spike.

The immunoSEQ Assay was used to sequence TCRbeta CDR3 regions. After extraction, genomic DNA underwent amplification by bias-controlled multiplex PCR, followed by high-throughput sequencing. On the study's bioinformatics: To quantify the absolute abundance of every unique TCRbeta CDR3 region, sequences were collapsed and filtered. T cell fraction was estimated by normalization of TCRbeta template counts to usable DNA, with usable DNA being measured through amplification of reference genes present in all nucleated cells. Repertoire TCRs were annotated as SARS-CoV-2-specific when V gene, CDR3 amino acid sequence and J gene were exactly matched to a known reactive TCR set. The reference SARS-CoV-2 TCR set came from MIRA and was filtered for enrichment in COVID-19-positive ImmuneCODE repertoires, removing public or cross-reactive TCRs. Drawing on the MIRA antigens, annotated TCRs were analysed further at the level of specific ORF or position within ORF. Breadth was defined as annotated unique rearrangements over total unique productive rearrangements; depth was the summed frequency of those rearrangements. Two-sided Wilcoxon rank-sum tests were applied when comparing TCR breadth between groups. Here the immuneACCESS table is served through TCRdb, limited to in-frame sequences with V and J called. Missing clones are a known gap in these copies; in checked studies unresolved V genes cover under half, and the rest lacks a known reason. Clone size and the V and J calls come from that table; the DNA yielded D and trimming. In all, the sample holds fewer than 500,000 clones, and roughly 87% of those were seen once. Roughly 4% of the sample lies in the top ten.

Looking up the germline V gene (reference sequence) yields CDR1 SEHNR and CDR2 FQNEAQ. The CDR3 spans 15 residues, from the cysteine through the phenylalanine. The kept DNA is CDR3 alone, 45 bases in frame from the first base. The V end loses 2 bases and the J end loses 0 bases, and a stretch of 10 bases separates them. According to the study, the label for this sample's treatment or condition signals: some 19 received Ad26.COV2.S at low or high dose, single or two shots; about 5 received placebo; per-sample allocation not given. For vaccine and placebo recipients, the sequenced repertoires came from samples collected on day 63 after the first injection. In Cohort 1b, more than 20 adults aged 18-55 years were enrolled at a single site in Boston, USA, between 29 July and 7 August 2020. As a vaccine, Ad26.COV2.S was a replication-incompetent adenovirus type 26 vector that expressed a prefusion-stabilized SARS-CoV-2 spike protein derived from the original Wuhan strain.

The clonotype was recovered from a person aged 18-60 years who received the Ad26.COV2.S COVID-19 vaccine or a placebo. The V and J genes are TRBV7-9 and TRBJ1-2; the D gene lacks a confident call. The sample in question was peripheral blood, obtained in a trial of Ad26.COV2.S vaccine versus placebo. The DNA sequence reads TGTGCCAGCAGCTTATCGAAGGGAACTAACTATGGCTACACCTTC. It codes for CASSLSKGTNYGYTF.